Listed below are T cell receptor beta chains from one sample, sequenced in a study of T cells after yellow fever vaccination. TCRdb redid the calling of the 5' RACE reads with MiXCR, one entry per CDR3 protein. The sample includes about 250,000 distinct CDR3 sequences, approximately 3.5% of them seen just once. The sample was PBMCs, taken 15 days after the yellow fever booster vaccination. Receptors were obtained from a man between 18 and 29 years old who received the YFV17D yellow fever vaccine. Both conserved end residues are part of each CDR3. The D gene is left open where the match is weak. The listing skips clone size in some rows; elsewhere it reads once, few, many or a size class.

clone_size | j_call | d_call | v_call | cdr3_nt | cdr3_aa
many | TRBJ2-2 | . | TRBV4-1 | TGCGCCAGCAGCCAAGAGGGGAGGAACACCGGGGAGCTGTTTTTT | CASSQEGRNTGELFF
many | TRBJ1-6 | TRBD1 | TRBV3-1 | TGTGCCAGCAGCCACGACTGGGACAGGGCCCTCCACTTT | CASSHDWDRALHF
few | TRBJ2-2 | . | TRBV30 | TGTGCCTGGAGCCGAACTTCCCGGACATACGCGAACACCGGGGAGCTGTTTTTT | CAWSRTSRTYANTGELFF
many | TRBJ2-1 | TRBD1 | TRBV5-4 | TGTGCCAGCAGCTCCGCCGGGACAGCTCACAATGAGCAGTTCTTC | CASSSAGTAHNEQFF
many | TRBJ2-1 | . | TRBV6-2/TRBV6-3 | TGTGCCAGCAGTAAGACCGGGGGGCACCGCGATGAGCAGTTCTTC | CASSKTGGHRDEQFF
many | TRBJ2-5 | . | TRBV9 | TGTGCCAGCAGCGTAGCAGTTTTCACGGAGACCCAGTACTTC | CASSVAVFTETQYF
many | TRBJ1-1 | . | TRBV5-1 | TGCGCCAGCAGGCTGAATGGTGGGAACACTGAAGCTTTCTTT | CASRLNGGNTEAFF
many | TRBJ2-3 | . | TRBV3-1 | TGTGCCAGCAGCCAAGGACTAGACCTTTATACGCAGTATTTT | CASSQGLDLYTQYF
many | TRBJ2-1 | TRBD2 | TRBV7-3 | TGTGCCAGCAAGAGCGGGGGGGCCAGGGATGAGCAGTTCTTC | CASKSGGARDEQFF
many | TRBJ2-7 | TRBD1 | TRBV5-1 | TGCGCCAGCAGCCCGGACAGGGGATACCCACTAGAGCAGTACTTC | CASSPDRGYPLEQYF
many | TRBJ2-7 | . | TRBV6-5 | TGTGCCAGCAGCCTCTTCGGAGCAGGCAACTACGAGCAGTACTTC | CASSLFGAGNYEQYF
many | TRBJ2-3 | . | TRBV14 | TGTGCCAGCAGCCAAGCCGAGGATACGCAGTATTTT | CASSQAEDTQYF
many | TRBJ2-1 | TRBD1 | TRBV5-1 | TGCGCCAGCAGCACAGGAACGGACAGGGAGCCTAGCTCCTACAATGAGCAGTTCTTC | CASSTGTDREPSSYNEQFF
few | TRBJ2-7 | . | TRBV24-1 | TGTGCCACCAGTGATCGACACCGTACACAAAACCGGGACGGAATCTACGAGCAGTACTTC | CATSDRHRTQNRDGIYEQYF
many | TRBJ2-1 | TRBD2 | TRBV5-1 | TGCGCCAGCAGCACGCTAGCGGGGGGGCGGGATGAGCAGTTCTTC | CASSTLAGGRDEQFF
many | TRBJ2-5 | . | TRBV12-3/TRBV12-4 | TGTGCCAGCAGCCCGCGGCGTGGGGGTGTCTCTCAAGAGACCCAGTACTTC | CASSPRRGGVSQETQYF
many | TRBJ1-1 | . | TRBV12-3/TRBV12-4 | TGTGCCAGCAGCAGGTCCCTTGACGGTGAAGCTTTCTTT | CASSRSLDGEAFF
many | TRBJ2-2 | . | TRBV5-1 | TGCGCCAGCGCCCAGGAGACGAACACCGGGGAGCTGTTTTTT | CASAQETNTGELFF
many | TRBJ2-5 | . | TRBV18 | TGTGCCAGCTCACCACCGGACGTCCGGGAGACCCAGTACTTC | CASSPPDVRETQYF
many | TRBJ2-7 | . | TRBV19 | TGTGCCAGTAGTGCACAGGACTCTGCGGGCGTCAACGAGCAGTACTTC | CASSAQDSAGVNEQYF
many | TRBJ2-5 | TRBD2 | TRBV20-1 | TGCAGTGCTAGAGTACCCAGCGGGGAGGAGACCCAGTACTTC | CSARVPSGEETQYF
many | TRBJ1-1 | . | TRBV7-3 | TGTGCCAGCAGCTCTGGTGTAGGGGTATACACTGAAGCTTTCTTT | CASSSGVGVYTEAFF
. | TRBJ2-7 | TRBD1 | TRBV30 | TGTGCCTGGAGTCCAAACCCGGGACAGGAGCAGTACTTC | CAWSPNPGQEQYF
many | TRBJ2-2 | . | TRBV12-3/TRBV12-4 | TGTGCCACCGGGACCGGCACCGGGGAGCTGTTTTTT | CATGTGTGELFF
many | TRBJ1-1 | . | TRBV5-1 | TGCGCCAGCAGCTCCGGACGGGCCGAAGCTTTCTTT | CASSSGRAEAFF
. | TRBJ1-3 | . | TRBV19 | TGTGCCAGTAGTCGAGGGACGGTCGGAAACACCATATATTTT | CASSRGTVGNTIYF
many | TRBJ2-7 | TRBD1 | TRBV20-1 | TGCAGTGCTAGATCCCGGACAGGGCTCCCCGAGCAGTACTTC | CSARSRTGLPEQYF
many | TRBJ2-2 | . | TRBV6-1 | TGTGCCAGCAGTGCCTGGGCCGGGGAGCTGTTTTTT | CASSAWAGELFF
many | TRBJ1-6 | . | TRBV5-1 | TGCGCCAGCAGCTTGGACCGGGCCCATAATTCACCCCTCCACTTT | CASSLDRAHNSPLHF
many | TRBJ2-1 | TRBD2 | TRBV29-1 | TGCAGCGTTGAATGGTCTAGCGGGGGGCCGGGGAATGAGCAGTTCTTC | CSVEWSSGGPGNEQFF
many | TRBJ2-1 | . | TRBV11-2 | TGTGCCAGCAGCCCTCGGGTAGCGGCCTACAATGAGCAGTTCTTC | CASSPRVAAYNEQFF
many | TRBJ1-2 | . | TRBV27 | TGTGCCAGCAGTTTATCCCCAGGGTTGCACTATGGCTACACCTTC | CASSLSPGLHYGYTF
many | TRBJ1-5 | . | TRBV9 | TGTGCCAGCTCTCGGACTAGCAATCAGCCCCAGCATTTT | CASSRTSNQPQHF
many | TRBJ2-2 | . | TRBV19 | TGTGCCAGTAGCGCTCAAAACACCGGGGAGCTGTTTTTT | CASSAQNTGELFF